Below, 18 T cell receptor beta chains from the same sample are listed, as sequenced in a study of shared clonotypes between healthy human individuals. CD45RO-negative, CCR7-selected cells formed the naive CD8 fraction, which excluded terminally differentiated effector memory CD45RA+ cells. The assay was immunoSEQ multiplex PCR, and TCRdb's table has in-frame clones only and misses some. The sample yields 2 million to 2.5 million clones, around 96% seen once. The sequenced material came from naive CD8+ T cells sorted from blood. Receptor source: a man aged 18 to 29 in good health.

The chain uses TRBV2 and TRBJ2-1, with 10 bases matching TRBD2. The CDR3 is made up of 17 amino acids. Germline V gene data show CDR1 as SNHLY and CDR2 as FYNNEI. Germline trimming cut 6 bases from V and 8 bases from J; bases unmatched to any gene: 16. DNA of the CDR3: TGTGCCAGCAGGAACACCTCCCGGCTAGCGGGAGTGTATGAGCAGTTCTTC. This encodes CASRNTSRLAGVYEQFF.

The chain couples TRBV5-8 to TRBJ2-3; tentatively, D is TRBD2 (6 bases). This CDR3 region has 14 residues. Germline V CDR1 and CDR2: SGHTS, YDEGEE. V lost 2 bases and J 3 bases, leaving 10 bases between the germline ends. The CDR3 loop reads CASSFYGGTDTQYF. CDR3 nucleotides: TGTGCCAGCAGCTTCTACGGGGGTACAGATACGCAGTATTTT.

A word on this clone: Additional DNA sequences in this sample encode the identical CDR3. This chain joins TRBV5-4 and TRBJ2-7; tentatively, D is TRBD1 (7 bases). The V gene lost 4 bases and the J gene lost 4 bases, with 9 bases spanning the gap. CDR1 is SGHNT, CDR2 YYREEE, per germline (reference sequence). CDR3 size: 12 residues. The CDR3 reads CASSPGGYEQYF. The CDR3 DNA reads TGTGCCAGCAGCCCAGGGGGGTACGAGCAGTACTTC.

The chain carries TRBV29-1 and TRBJ1-2; D gene unclear. The ends were cut back, 7 bases at V and 2 bases at J, with 17 bases in the middle. The CDR3 has 14 amino acids. Germline CDR1 is SQVTM and CDR2 is ANQGSEA. The CDR3 nucleotides are TGCAGCGCCATAACTGATGAGGGCAACTATGGCTACACCTTC. This sequence encodes CSAITDEGNYGYTF.

The chain has TRBV19 and TRBJ2-5; 12 bases line up with TRBD1. CDR1 LNHDA and CDR2 SQIVND come from the germline V gene (reference sequence). CDR3 length equals 17 residues. Trimming took 6 bases from V and 5 from J; bases not matched to a gene: 13. The CDR3 is CASSPNNRDRGLETQYF. The DNA of the CDR3 is TGTGCCAGTAGCCCAAACAACCGGGACAGGGGGCTGGAGACCCAGTACTTC.

The chain has TRBV11-3 and TRBJ2-1; D possibly corresponds to TRBD2 (6 bases). Germline V gene lookup returns CDR1 SGHNT and CDR2 YENEEA. This CDR3 has 14 amino acids. V lost 5 bases to trimming and J lost 9 bases, with 17 bases between them. CDR3: CASSERLGVSEQFF. CDR3 sequence (DNA): TGTGCCAGCAGCGAACGACTAGGGGTCAGTGAGCAGTTCTTC.

The chain carries TRBV5-5 and TRBJ2-3; 11 bases map to TRBD1. Germline CDR1 is SGHKS and CDR2 is YYEKEE (reference sequence). The CDR3 is 18 amino acids. V was pared by 4 bases and J by 4 bases, with 14 bases of the junction left unmatched. CDR3: CASSLRPGTGGFADTQYF. As DNA, the CDR3 is TGTGCCAGCAGCCTCCGTCCCGGGACAGGGGGTTTCGCAGATACGCAGTATTTT.

V and J are TRBV2 and TRBJ2-3; D gene unclear. V lost 6 bases and J 0 bases, leaving 10 bases between the germline ends. The V gene's germline CDR1 is SNHLY and CDR2 FYNNEI. The CDR3 sequence is 14 residues long. CDR3 coding DNA: TGTGCCAGCAGCTGGGTCTTTAGCACAGATACGCAGTATTTT. This gives the protein CASSWVFSTDTQYF.

This clone was observed a single time. The chain is built from TRBV29-1 and TRBJ1-2; D is ambiguous. The CDR3 spans 14 residues. Germline V gene data show CDR1 as SQVTM and CDR2 as ANQGSEA. V was trimmed by 0 bases and J by 6 bases, leaving 14 bases between them. This chain's CDR3 is CSVEEMAAPHGYTF. The DNA of the CDR3 is TGCAGCGTTGAAGAGATGGCAGCTCCTCATGGCTACACCTTC.

A single count supports this clone. The V call is TRBV14, the J call TRBJ2-7; possibly TRBD2 for D (6 bases). The length of the CDR3 is 12 residues. From germline, CDR1 is SGHDN and CDR2 FVKESK. The germline V and J ends were trimmed by 5 bases and 6 bases, with 11 bases remaining between them. The CDR3 protein is CASSYGGGEQYF. For the CDR3, the DNA is TGTGCCAGCAGCTACGGGGGAGGCGAGCAGTACTTC.

The chain combines TRBV19 with TRBJ1-6, with no clear D. The V end was cut by 2 bases, the J end by 0 bases, with 5 bases between. The CDR3 runs to 15 residues. Germline assignment: CDR1 LNHDA and CDR2 SQIVND (reference sequence). The DNA of the CDR3 is TGTGCCAGTAGTATACTTAGCTCCTATAATTCACCCCTCCACTTT. Protein: CASSILSSYNSPLHF.

J is TRBJ2-7 and V is TRBV19, with D perhaps TRBD1 (6 bases). This CDR3 is built from 16 residues. Germline CDR1 and CDR2: LNHDA and SQIVND (reference sequence). The V and J ends lost 0 bases and 0 bases respectively, with 12 bases between them. Written as DNA, the CDR3 is TGTGCCAGTAGTATAGATCATGAGACAGGCTCCTACGAGCAGTACTTC. It yields the protein CASSIDHETGSYEQYF.

CDR3 protein: CASSDSGANVLTF. The CDR3 DNA sequence: TGTGCCAGCAGCGATTCTGGGGCCAACGTCCTGACTTTC. The chain uses TRBV5-4 and TRBJ2-6; D gene unclear. Germline V gives CDR1 SGHNT, CDR2 YYREEE (reference sequence). Trimming left V 4 bases short and J 1 base short, with 3 bases between. The CDR3 has 13 amino acids.

This sequence joins TRBV15 and TRBJ2-1; D gene unclear. Germline V CDR1 and CDR2: LNHNV, YYDKDF (reference sequence). V lost 0 bases, J lost 0 bases, and 6 bases lay in between. The CDR3 consists of 15 residues. The chain's CDR3 is CATSRDYSSYNEQFF. The CDR3 DNA follows: TGTGCCACCAGCAGAGATTATAGCTCCTACAATGAGCAGTTCTTC.

This chain uses TRBV10-2 with TRBJ2-7; the D gene is possibly TRBD2 (5 bases). This CDR3 contains 15 residues. CDR1 is WSHSY and CDR2 is SAAADI in the germline V gene. Trimming stripped 2 bases from V and 3 bases from J, with 14 bases between. The CDR3 reads CASSEIGERVYEQYF. CDR3 sequence (DNA): TGCGCCAGCAGTGAGATCGGGGAAAGGGTCTACGAGCAGTACTTC.

The chain is built from TRBV27 and TRBJ2-1; D is perhaps TRBD2 (6 bases). Trimming pared 3 bases from V and 7 bases from J, leaving 16 bases between. This CDR3 is 15 amino acids long. The germline V gene has CDR1 MNHEY and CDR2 SMNVEV (reference sequence). The CDR3 spells CASSLGLPIRNEQFF. The CDR3 nucleotides read TGTGCCAGCAGTTTGGGACTCCCAATAAGAAATGAGCAGTTCTTC.

The count of this clone is one. V usage is TRBV10-2 and J usage is TRBJ1-2; D might be TRBD1 (6 bases). CDR1 and CDR2 from the germline V gene are WSHSY and SAAADI. Trimming took 3 bases from V and 8 from J, leaving 19 bases between them. The CDR3 extends over 15 amino acids. The CDR3 DNA is TGCGCCAGCAGTGACCCGGGACACGCTAACTGGGGCTACACCTTC. Translation: CASSDPGHANWGYTF.

The chain recombines TRBV4-1 with TRBJ2-5, with 8 positions matching TRBD2. After removal of 0 bases from V and 7 bases from J, the junction contained 4 bases not matched to a gene. This CDR3 is built from 14 residues. Per the germline V gene, CDR1 is MGHRA and CDR2 is YSYEKL. The CDR3 loop is CASSQDVAGSTQYF. CDR3 nucleotide sequence: TGCGCCAGCAGCCAAGATGTAGCGGGGTCGACCCAGTACTTC.